These T cell receptor beta chains were read from a single sample in a study of shared clonotypes between healthy human individuals. Sequencing was performed with immunoSEQ multiplex PCR; in TCRdb, only in-frame clones are kept and a portion is missing. This sample has 1,500,000 or so clones; more than 95% occur once, and the top ten carry roughly 1.2%. Sequencing was performed on naive CD4+ T cells sorted from blood. These receptors originate from a man aged 25-45 years in good health. The CDR3 runs from the conserved cysteine through the conserved F or W. Each record gives: clone size, D gene, V gene, J gene, CDR3 protein, CDR3 DNA. D genes are given only for firm matches. Clone size is shown for a subset of rows, as once, few, many or a class of expanded clone.

-	-	TRBV7-7	TRBJ2-7	CASSLGEGVYEQYF	TGTGCTAGCAGCTTAGGCGAGGGCGTCTACGAGCAGTACTTC
-	-	TRBV7-9	TRBJ2-7	CASSLARVPMEQYF	TGTGCCAGCAGCTTAGCGCGGGTGCCAATGGAGCAGTACTTC
-	-	TRBV30	TRBJ1-2	CAWSVRTDYGYTF	TGTGCCTGGAGTGTACGGACAGACTATGGCTACACCTTC
-	-	TRBV12-2	TRBJ2-7	CATPPGQGYYEQYF	TGTGCAACCCCCCCCGGACAGGGGTACTACGAGCAGTACTTC
-	-	TRBV7-8	TRBJ2-7	CASSLMGGGGEQYF	TGTGCCAGCAGCTTAATGGGAGGGGGTGGCGAGCAGTACTTC
-	-	TRBV11-3	TRBJ2-1	CASSASGTVPYNEQFF	TGTGCCAGCAGCGCATCCGGGACGGTTCCCTACAATGAGCAGTTCTTC
-	TRBD1	TRBV18	TRBJ1-2	CASSPVQKRQGAVYGYTF	TGTGCCAGCTCACCCGTACAAAAACGACAGGGGGCGGTCTATGGCTACACCTTC
-	-	TRBV6-1	TRBJ2-3	CASSSGVTQYF	TGTGCCAGCAGTTCCGGGGTTACGCAGTATTTT
-	-	TRBV7-9	TRBJ1-5	CASSLGRQPQHF	TGTGCCAGCAGCTTAGGCAGACAGCCCCAGCATTTT
-	-	TRBV6-6	TRBJ2-7	CASTATVGEQYF	TGTGCCAGCACTGCGACAGTTGGCGAGCAGTACTTC
-	TRBD1	TRBV7-2	TRBJ2-1	CASSLGQGAYEQFF	TGTGCCAGCAGCTTAGGGCAGGGGGCCTATGAGCAGTTCTTC
-	TRBD1	TRBV4-3	TRBJ2-2	CASSQADRRNTGELFF	TGCGCCAGCAGCCAAGCGGACAGGAGAAACACCGGGGAGCTGTTTTTT
-	-	TRBV7-8	TRBJ1-3	CASSLGNRRLGNTIYF	TGTGCCAGCAGCTTAGGAAACAGGCGATTGGGAAACACCATATATTTT
-	-	TRBV2	TRBJ1-1	CASSEGSGLNTEAFF	TGTGCCAGCAGTGAGGGATCAGGGCTGAACACTGAAGCTTTCTTT
-	-	TRBV19	TRBJ2-4	CASSIGGLAKNIQYF	TGTGCCAGTAGTATAGGGGGACTAGCCAAAAACATTCAGTACTTC
-	-	TRBV7-6	TRBJ2-1	CASSLEAGPLEYEQFF	TGTGCCAGCAGCTTAGAGGCGGGACCCTTGGAGTATGAGCAGTTCTTC
-	-	TRBV27	TRBJ1-1	CASSADSSTEAFF	TGTGCCAGCAGCGCGGACAGTTCTACTGAAGCTTTCTTT
-	TRBD1	TRBV25-1	TRBJ2-7	CASSELEGGLSGEQYF	TGTGCCAGCAGTGAATTGGAAGGGGGCCTTTCGGGAGAGCAGTACTTC
-	TRBD1	TRBV7-2	TRBJ2-3	CASSLDPGGLNTQYF	TGTGCCAGCAGCCTCGATCCAGGGGGCTTAAATACGCAGTATTTT
-	-	TRBV7-9	TRBJ1-1	CASSLTGYTEAFF	TGTGCCAGCAGTCTTACAGGTTACACTGAAGCTTTCTTT
few	TRBD1	TRBV25-1	TRBJ1-5	CASSERGRGKDQPQHF	TGTGCCAGCAGTGAAAGGGGGCGGGGGAAAGATCAGCCCCAGCATTTT
-	-	TRBV10-3	TRBJ2-7	CAISAQASYEQYF	TGTGCCATCAGTGCACAGGCGTCCTACGAGCAGTACTTC
-	-	TRBV2	TRBJ2-7	CASGVGRFYEQYF	TGTGCCAGCGGCGTTGGACGGTTTTACGAGCAGTACTTC
-	-	TRBV10-3	TRBJ2-3	CAISEKATTDTQYF	TGTGCCATCAGTGAGAAGGCGACAACAGATACGCAGTATTTT
-	TRBD1	TRBV7-2	TRBJ1-2	CASTLGGGGIYGYTF	TGTGCCAGCACCCTAGGGGGCGGAGGTATTTATGGCTACACCTTC
-	-	TRBV9	TRBJ2-1	CASSGGTFNEQFF	TGTGCCAGCAGCGGAGGGACATTCAATGAGCAGTTCTTC
-	-	TRBV6-5	TRBJ2-7	CASSYAPGSSYEQYF	TGTGCCAGCAGTTACGCCCCTGGGAGCTCCTACGAGCAGTACTTC
-	-	TRBV10-2	TRBJ2-3	CATRETLRVDTQYF	TGCGCCACCCGGGAGACCTTAAGAGTAGATACGCAGTATTTT
-	-	TRBV2	TRBJ2-7	CASRSHLREQYF	TGTGCCAGCAGAAGCCACTTGCGCGAGCAGTACTTC